This TCR beta chain was recovered during a study of blood T cell repertoires in COVID-19. Turning to the study itself: From the United States, Italy and Spain came samples of acute and convalescent COVID-19. In each case, the material was cDNA or gDNA derived from T cells, B-cell-depleted T cells, or PBMCs.

This CDR3 spans 14 amino acids. V was cut by 7 bases and J by 0 bases, with 13 bases left in between. Germline lookup yields CDR1 MNHNY and CDR2 SVGAGI (reference sequence). In the source study's methods: Quantification of nucleated cells was approximated via reference gene primer amplification. The protocol was immunoSEQ multiplex PCR, while the TCRdb copy is restricted to in-frame clones and leaves out a portion. V, J and clone size were drawn from that table, and D and trimming were deduced from the DNA. This table holds approximately 300,000 clones, approximately 86% found once. This clonotype originated in a woman aged 45-65 years who had recovered from COVID-19. The sample taken for sequencing was peripheral blood. The V and J genes are TRBV6-6 and TRBJ2-7, with a tentative D call TRBD1 (6 bases). The CDR3 DNA sequence: TGTGCCAGCACCCGACAGGCCTACTCCTACGAGCAGTACTTC. Translation gives CASTRQAYSYEQYF.